Each of the 10 T cell receptor beta chains below was sequenced from the same sample in a study of T cells in localized non-small cell lung cancer. This table comes from immunoSEQ multiplex PCR, and its TCRdb copy is limited to in-frame clones, with some not included. The data contain about 40,000 clones, around 86% of them singletons. Sequences were derived from peripheral blood mononuclear cells, sampled before any cancer treatment. The receptors derive from a male donor aged 60 or over with stage II lung adenocarcinoma.

The CDR3: CATSSSGRGAKTDTQYF. The CDR3 coding sequence is TGTGCCACCAGCAGTAGCGGGAGGGGTGCTAAGACAGATACGCAGTATTTT. V is TRBV15 and J is TRBJ2-3; 11 nucleotides agree with TRBD2. V gave up 3 bases and J gave up 3 bases; unmatched junction bases: 8. CDR1 is LNHNV and CDR2 is YYDKDF in the germline V gene (reference sequence). The CDR3 has 17 residues.

The chain carries TRBV27 and TRBJ1-5; possible D gene TRBD1, 5 bases. CDR3 length equals 15 residues. Germline-derived CDR1 and CDR2 are MNHEY and SMNVEV (reference sequence). The V and J ends lost 2 bases and 7 bases respectively, with 15 bases between them. CDR3 residues: CASSLEGNGGQPQHF. For the CDR3, the DNA is TGTGCCAGCAGTTTAGAGGGGAATGGAGGCCAGCCCCAGCATTTT.

This clone appeared a single time. The chain couples TRBV28 to TRBJ1-1; D is uncertain. The germline gives CDR1 MDHEN, CDR2 SYDVKM. The CDR3 consists of 13 residues. Trimming took off 4 bases at V and 10 bases at J, with 16 bases between the two ends. The CDR3 protein is CASSSGPTPRAFF. The CDR3 nucleotides read TGTGCCAGCAGTTCCGGCCCGACCCCGAGAGCTTTCTTT.

This rearrangement joins TRBV15 to TRBJ2-3; 8 bases fit TRBD2. This CDR3 has 15 residues. V shed 3 bases, J shed 2 bases, and the junction held 4 bases outside the gene matches. The germline CDR1 and CDR2 sequences are LNHNV and YYDKDF (reference sequence). The CDR3 DNA follows: TGTGCCACCAGCAGTACTAGCGGACTCACAGATACGCAGTATTTT. Protein product: CATSSTSGLTDTQYF.

Written as DNA, the CDR3 is TGTGCCAGCAGCGTAGGGCCCGATAGCTCCTACGAGCAGTACTTC. It specifies CASSVGPDSSYEQYF. The chain recombines TRBV9 with TRBJ2-5; D is unresolved. The DNA end is more similar to TRBJ2-7, so the J call may be wrong. This CDR3 has 15 residues. Germline loops: CDR1 SGDLS, CDR2 YYNGEE.

J is TRBJ1-2 and V is TRBV13; D unresolved. Germline CDR1 PRHDT, CDR2 FYEKMQ (reference sequence). The CDR3 extends over 12 amino acids. The germline V and J ends were trimmed by 0 bases and 6 bases, with 5 bases remaining between them. CDR3 region: CASSLGRDGYTF. CDR3 sequence (DNA): TGTGCCAGCAGCTTAGGACGAGATGGCTACACCTTC.

This chain joins TRBV27 and TRBJ1-5, with TRBD1 matching 8 bases. CDR1 MNHEY and CDR2 SMNVEV come from the germline V gene (reference sequence). With V trimmed by 4 bases and J by 1 base, 3 bases remained unmatched. The CDR3 consists of 15 residues. This CDR3 is CASSSDRVSNQPQHF. In DNA, the CDR3 is TGTGCCAGCAGTTCGGACAGGGTGAGCAATCAGCCCCAGCATTTT.

The V gene is TRBV5-1, the J gene TRBJ1-3, with 7 nucleotides matching TRBD1. Germline values: CDR1 SGHRS, CDR2 YFSETQ. The ends lost 3 bases at V and 3 bases at J; junction bases unmatched: 3. This CDR3 is built from 14 residues. CDR3 sequence (DNA): TGCGCCAGCAGCTCACAGGGGAGTGGAAACACCATATATTTT. Its translation is CASSSQGSGNTIYF.

This sequence joins TRBV12-5 and TRBJ1-1; D remains unclear. With 3 bases removed from V and 5 bases from J, the gap between germline ends came to 10 bases. The CDR3 totals 13 residues. Germline-derived CDR1 and CDR2 are LGHNT and FRNRAP. Here the CDR3 reads CASGFVGGTEAFF. In DNA form, the CDR3 reads TGTGCTAGTGGTTTCGTCGGAGGAACTGAAGCTTTCTTT. Filled out from reference TRBV12-5 and TRBJ1-1, the complete variable domain reads DARVTQTPRHKVTEMGQEVTMRCQPILGHNTVFWYRQTMMQGLELLAYFRNRAPLDDSGMPKDRFSAEMPDATLATLKIQPSEPRDSAVYFCASGFVGGTEAFFGQGTRLTVV.

About this clone itself: The junction and the germline gene differ at one end; a read error may be behind it. Other DNA variants within this sample encode the same CDR3. This chain uses TRBV28 with TRBJ1-1; D gene ambiguous. The CDR3 has 12 amino acids. Germline V gene sequence: CDR1 MDHEN, CDR2 SYDVKM. The CDR3 reads CASSSSKREAFF. CDR3 in DNA: TGTGCCAGCAGCTCTTCCAAACGGGAAGCTTTCTTC.